This T cell receptor beta chain derives from a study of T cells in Graves' hyperthyroidism and ophthalmopathy. Hyperthyroidism was newly diagnosed in patients aged 18 to 65 (duration under 2 months). The study excluded patients with uncontrolled infection, other autoimmune disease, pregnancy or lactation. Germline-derived CDR1 and CDR2 are DFQATT and SNEGSKA (reference sequence). The J segment lost 4 bases and the V segment lost 6 bases, leaving 9 bases of the junction unmatched. The CDR3 contains 14 residues. Authors of the study amplified TCR beta CDR3 regions from RNA transcripts. The HTBI set primed first-round TCR CDR3 RT-PCR. MiXCR, applied by TCRdb to the multiplex PCR reads, yields one record per CDR3 protein. The sample lists about 360,000 distinct CDR3 sequences, 25% seen once, with 73% in the top ten.

V is TRBV20-1 and J is TRBJ2-5; 9 nucleotides agree with TRBD2. This receptor was obtained from a man aged 50 to 60 with Graves' hyperthyroidism. What was sequenced was blood. CDR3 DNA sequence: TGCAGTGCCTCGGGGGCGGGAGGGGGAGAGACCCAGTACTTC. This gives the protein CSASGAGGGETQYF.